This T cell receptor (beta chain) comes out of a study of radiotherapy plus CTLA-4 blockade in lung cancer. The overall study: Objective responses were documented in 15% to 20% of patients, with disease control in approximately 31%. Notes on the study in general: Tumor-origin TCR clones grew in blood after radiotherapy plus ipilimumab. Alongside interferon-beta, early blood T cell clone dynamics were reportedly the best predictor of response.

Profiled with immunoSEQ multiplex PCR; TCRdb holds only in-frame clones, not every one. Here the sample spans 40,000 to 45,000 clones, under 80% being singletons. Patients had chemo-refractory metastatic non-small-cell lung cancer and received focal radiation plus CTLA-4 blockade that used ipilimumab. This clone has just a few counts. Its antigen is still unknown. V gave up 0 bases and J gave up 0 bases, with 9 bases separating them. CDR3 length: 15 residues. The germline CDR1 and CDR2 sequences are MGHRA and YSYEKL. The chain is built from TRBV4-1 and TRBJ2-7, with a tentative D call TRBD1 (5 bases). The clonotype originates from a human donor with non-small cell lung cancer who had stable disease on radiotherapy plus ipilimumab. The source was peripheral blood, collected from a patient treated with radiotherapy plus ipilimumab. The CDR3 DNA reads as TGCGCCAGCAGCCAAGAACCCAGGGACTCCTACGAGCAGTACTTC. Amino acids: CASSQEPRDSYEQYF.